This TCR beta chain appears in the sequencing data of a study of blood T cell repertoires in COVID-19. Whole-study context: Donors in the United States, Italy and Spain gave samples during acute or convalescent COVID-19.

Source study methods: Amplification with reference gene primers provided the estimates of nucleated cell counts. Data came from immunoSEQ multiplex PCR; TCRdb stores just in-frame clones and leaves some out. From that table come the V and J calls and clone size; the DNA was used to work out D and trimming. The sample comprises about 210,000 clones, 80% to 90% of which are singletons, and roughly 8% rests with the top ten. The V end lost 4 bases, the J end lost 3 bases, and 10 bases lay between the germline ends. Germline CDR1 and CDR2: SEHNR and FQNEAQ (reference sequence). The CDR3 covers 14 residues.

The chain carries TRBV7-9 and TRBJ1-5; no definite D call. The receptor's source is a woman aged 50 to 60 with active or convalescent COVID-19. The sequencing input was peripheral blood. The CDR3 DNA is TGTGCCAGCAGCTCCATGGCAAACAATCAGCCCCAGCATTTT. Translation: CASSSMANNQPQHF.